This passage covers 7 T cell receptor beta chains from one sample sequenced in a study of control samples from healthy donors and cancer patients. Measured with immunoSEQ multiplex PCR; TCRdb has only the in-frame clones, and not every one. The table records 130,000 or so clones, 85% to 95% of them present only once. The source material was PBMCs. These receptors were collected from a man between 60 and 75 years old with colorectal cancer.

CDR3 loop: CASSYLYEQYF. The CDR3 DNA sequence: TGTGCCAGCAGTTACTTGTACGAGCAGTACTTC. This chain connects TRBV6-6 to TRBJ2-7; unclear D gene. V was cut by 1 base and J by 4 bases, with 2 bases left in between. This CDR3 region has 11 residues. Germline V gene lookup returns CDR1 MNHNY and CDR2 SVGAGI (reference sequence).

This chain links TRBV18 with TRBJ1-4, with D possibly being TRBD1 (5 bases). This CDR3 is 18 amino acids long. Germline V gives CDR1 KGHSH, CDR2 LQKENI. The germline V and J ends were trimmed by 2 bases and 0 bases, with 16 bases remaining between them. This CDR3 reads CASSPSGRSEATNEKLFF. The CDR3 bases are TGTGCCAGCTCACCATCGGGACGGAGTGAAGCAACTAATGAAAAACTGTTTTTT. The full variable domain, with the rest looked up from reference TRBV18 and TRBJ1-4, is NAGVMQNPRHLVRRRGQEARLRCSPMKGHSHVYWYRQLPEEGLKFMVYLQKENIIDESGMPKERFSAEFPKEGPSILRIQQVVRGDSAAYFCASSPSGRSEATNEKLFFGSGTQLSVL.

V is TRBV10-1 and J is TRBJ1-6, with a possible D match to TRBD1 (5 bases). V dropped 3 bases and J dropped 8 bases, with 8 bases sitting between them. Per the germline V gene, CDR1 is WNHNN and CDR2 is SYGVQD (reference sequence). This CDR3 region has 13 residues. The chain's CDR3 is CASSDGGYSPLHF. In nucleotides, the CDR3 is TGCGCCAGCAGTGACGGGGGGTATTCACCCCTCCACTTT.

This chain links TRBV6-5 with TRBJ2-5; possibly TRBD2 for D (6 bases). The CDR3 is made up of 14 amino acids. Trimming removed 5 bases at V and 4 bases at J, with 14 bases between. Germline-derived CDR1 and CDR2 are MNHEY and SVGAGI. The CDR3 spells CASSLLGGPETQYF. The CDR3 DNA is TGTGCCAGCAGTCTCCTGGGGGGACCAGAGACCCAGTACTTC.

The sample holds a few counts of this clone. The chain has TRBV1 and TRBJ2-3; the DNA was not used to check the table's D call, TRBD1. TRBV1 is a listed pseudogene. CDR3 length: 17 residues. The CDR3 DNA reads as TGCACCAGCAGCCAAGAGGTCCAGGGGCGGAACACAGATACGCAGTATTTT. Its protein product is CTSSQEVQGRNTDTQYF.

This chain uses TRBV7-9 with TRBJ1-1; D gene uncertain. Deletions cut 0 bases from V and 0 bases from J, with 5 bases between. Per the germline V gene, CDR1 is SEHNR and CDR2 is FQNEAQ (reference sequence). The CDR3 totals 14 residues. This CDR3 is CASSLATVNTEAFF. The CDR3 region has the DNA TGTGCCAGCAGCTTAGCTACAGTGAACACTGAAGCTTTCTTT.

The CDR3 DNA reads TGTGCCACCAGCACGACGGCCGGGGAGCTGTTTTTT. It specifies CATSTTAGELFF. The V call is TRBV24-1, the J call TRBJ2-2; D unclear. This CDR3 spans 12 amino acids. V was clipped by 7 bases and J by 6 bases, with 8 bases between them. CDR1 is KGHDR and CDR2 is SFDVKD in the germline V gene.